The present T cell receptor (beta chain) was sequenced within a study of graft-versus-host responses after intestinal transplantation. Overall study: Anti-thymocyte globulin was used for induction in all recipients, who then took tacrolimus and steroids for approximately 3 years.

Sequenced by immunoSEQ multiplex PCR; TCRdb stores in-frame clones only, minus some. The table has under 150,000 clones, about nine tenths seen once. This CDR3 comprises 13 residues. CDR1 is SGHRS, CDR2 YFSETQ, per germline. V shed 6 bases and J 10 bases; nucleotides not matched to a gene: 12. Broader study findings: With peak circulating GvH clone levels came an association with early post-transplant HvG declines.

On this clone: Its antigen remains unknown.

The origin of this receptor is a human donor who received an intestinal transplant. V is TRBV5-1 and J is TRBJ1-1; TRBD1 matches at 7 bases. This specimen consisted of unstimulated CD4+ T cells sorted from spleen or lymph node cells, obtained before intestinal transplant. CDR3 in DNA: TGCGCCAGCACCCCCGGACAGGCGGCTGGAGCTTTCTTT. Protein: CASTPGQAAGAFF.